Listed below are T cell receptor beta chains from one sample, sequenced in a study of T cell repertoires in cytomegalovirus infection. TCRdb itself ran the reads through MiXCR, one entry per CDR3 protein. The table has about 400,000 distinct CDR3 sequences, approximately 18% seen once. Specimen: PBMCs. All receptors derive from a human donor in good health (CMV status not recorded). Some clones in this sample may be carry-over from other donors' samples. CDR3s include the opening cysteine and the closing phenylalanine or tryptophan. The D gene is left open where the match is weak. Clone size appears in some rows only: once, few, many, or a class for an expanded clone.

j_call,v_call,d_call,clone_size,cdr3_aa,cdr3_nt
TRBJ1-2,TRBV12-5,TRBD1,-,CASGLPGQGNGYTF,TGTGCTAGTGGTCTACCCGGACAGGGGAATGGCTACACCTTC
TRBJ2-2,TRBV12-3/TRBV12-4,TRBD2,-,CANSLAGGTGELFF,TGTGCCAACAGTCTGGCGGGAGGTACCGGGGAGCTGTTTTTT
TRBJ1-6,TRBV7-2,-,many,CASSSSQGLSLHF,TGTGCCAGCAGCTCTTCACAGGGATTATCCCTCCACTTT
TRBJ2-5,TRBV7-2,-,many,CASSLGVSKETQYF,TGTGCCAGCAGCTTAGGCGTCTCGAAAGAGACCCAGTACTTC
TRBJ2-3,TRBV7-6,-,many,CATSRGGGTDTQYF,TGTGCCACCTCAAGGGGGGGCGGCACAGATACGCAGTATTTT
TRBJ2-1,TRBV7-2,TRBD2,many,CASAASGGAVEQFF,TGTGCCAGCGCTGCTAGCGGGGGGGCCGTTGAGCAGTTCTTC
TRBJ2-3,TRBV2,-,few,CASSDQGEGTDTQYF,TGTGCCAGCAGTGACCAGGGGGAGGGCACAGATACGCAGTATTTT
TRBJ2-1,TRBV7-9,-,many,CASSLGVAYWNEQFF,TGTGCCAGCAGCTTAGGAGTTGCCTACTGGAATGAGCAGTTCTTC
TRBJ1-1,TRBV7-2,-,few,CASSVASTDNAFF,TGTGCCAGCAGCGTAGCATCTACAGATAACGCTTTCTTT
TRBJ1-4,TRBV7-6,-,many,CASSREGVLQKLFF,TGTGCCAGCAGCCGCGAGGGAGTTTTGCAAAAACTGTTTTTT
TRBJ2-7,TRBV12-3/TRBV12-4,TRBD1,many,CASSLSFVGDRGSRSSYEQYF,TGTGCCAGCAGTTTATCATTTGTGGGGGACAGGGGATCCAGGAGCTCCTACGAGCAGTACTTC
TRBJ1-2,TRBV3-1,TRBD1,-,CASSQADRGTYGYTF,TGTGCCAGCAGCCAAGCTGACAGGGGGACTTATGGCTACACCTTC
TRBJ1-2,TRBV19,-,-,CASSTPSNYGYTF,TGTGCCAGTAGTACACCATCTAACTATGGCTACACCTTC
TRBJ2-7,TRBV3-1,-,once,CASSHSGEQYF,TGTGCCAGCAGCCACTCGGGCGAGCAGTACTTC
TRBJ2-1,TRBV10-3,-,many,CAISEGYNEQFF,TGTGCCATCAGTGAAGGTTACAATGAGCAGTTCTTC
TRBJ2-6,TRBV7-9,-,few,CASSGPGHISGANVLTF,TGTGCCAGCAGCGGGCCGGGACACATCTCTGGGGCCAACGTCCTGACTTTC
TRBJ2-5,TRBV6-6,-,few,CASSYSTSRQETQYF,TGTGCCAGCAGTTACTCGACTAGTCGCCAAGAGACCCAGTACTTC
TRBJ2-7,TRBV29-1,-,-,CSVWSGSSYEQYF,TGCAGCGTTTGGTCCGGGAGCTCCTATGAGCAGTACTTC
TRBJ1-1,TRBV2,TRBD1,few,CASTPDRVYTEAFF,TGTGCCAGCACCCCTGACAGGGTATACACTGAAGCTTTCTTT
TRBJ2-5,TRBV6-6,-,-,CASKELDGPQETQYF,TGTGCCAGCAAGGAGCTAGACGGGCCCCAAGAGACCCAGTACTTC
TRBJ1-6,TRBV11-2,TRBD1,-,CASSLGGGGYSPLHF,TGTGCCAGCAGCTTAGGAGGGGGCGGTTACTCACCCCTCCACTTT
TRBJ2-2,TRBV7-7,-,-,CASSLSTGPGKTGELFF,TGTGCCAGCAGCTTATCCACTGGGCCAGGGAAAACCGGGGAGCTGTTTTTT
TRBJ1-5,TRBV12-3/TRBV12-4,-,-,CASGSYSPLGNQPQHF,TGTGCCAGCGGGAGTTACAGTCCATTAGGCAATCAGCCCCAGCATTTT
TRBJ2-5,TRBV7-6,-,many,CASSSSGRQETQYF,TGTGCCAGCAGCAGCTCAGGGCGACAAGAGACCCAGTACTTC
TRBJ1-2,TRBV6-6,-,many,CASSYVRLKDYGYTF,TGTGCCAGCAGTTACGTTAGGCTAAAGGACTATGGCTACACCTTC
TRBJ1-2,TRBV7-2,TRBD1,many,CASSLPGQGWGGYTF,TGTGCCAGCAGCCTTCCGGGACAGGGGTGGGGTGGCTACACCTTC
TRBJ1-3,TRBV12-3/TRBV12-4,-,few,CASSQDTLGNTIYF,TGTGCCAGCAGTCAAGACACGTTAGGTAACACCATATATTTT
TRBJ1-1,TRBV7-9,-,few,CASSSGSRAFF,TGTGCCAGCAGCTCGGGGTCAAGGGCTTTCTTT
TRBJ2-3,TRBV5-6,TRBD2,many,CASSLGAGSGDTQYF,TGTGCCAGCAGCTTGGGAGCGGGATCAGGAGATACGCAGTATTTT
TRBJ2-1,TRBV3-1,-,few,CASSQETRAYNEQFF,TGTGCCAGCAGCCAAGAAACTAGAGCCTACAATGAGCAGTTCTTC
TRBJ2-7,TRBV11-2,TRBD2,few,CASSSPRDGLAGEQYF,TGTGCCAGCAGCTCACCTAGGGACGGACTAGCGGGCGAGCAGTACTTC
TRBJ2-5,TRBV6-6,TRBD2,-,CASSYSAGEAETQYF,TGTGCCAGCAGTTACTCAGCGGGAGAAGCGGAGACCCAGTACTTC
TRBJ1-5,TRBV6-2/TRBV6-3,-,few,CATGEGYQPQHF,TGTGCCACCGGGGAGGGATATCAGCCCCAGCATTTT
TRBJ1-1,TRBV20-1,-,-,CSARAIDGLNTEAFF,TGCAGTGCTAGAGCCATAGACGGATTGAACACTGAAGCTTTCTTT
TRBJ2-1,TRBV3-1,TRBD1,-,CASSQKDRGVDEQFF,TGTGCCAGCAGCCAAAAAGACAGGGGGGTCGATGAGCAGTTCTTC
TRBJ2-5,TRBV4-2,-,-,CASSQEGTQETQYF,TGTGCCAGCAGCCAAGAGGGGACCCAAGAGACCCAGTACTTC
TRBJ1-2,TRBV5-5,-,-,CASSSPGRYGYTF,TGTGCCAGCAGTTCCCCGGGACGCTATGGCTACACCTTC
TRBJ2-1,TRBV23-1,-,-,CASSQFSWQGFYNEQFF,TGCGCCAGCAGTCAATTCTCCTGGCAGGGCTTCTACAATGAGCAGTTCTTC
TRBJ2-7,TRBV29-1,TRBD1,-,CSVGGGTGGAEQYF,TGCAGCGTTGGAGGGGGGACAGGGGGCGCCGAGCAGTACTTC
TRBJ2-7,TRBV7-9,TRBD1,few,CASSLKGQGAHEQYF,TGTGCCAGCAGCTTAAAGGGACAGGGGGCCCACGAGCAGTACTTC
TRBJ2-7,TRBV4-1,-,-,CASSQEQKPYEQYF,TGCGCCAGCAGCCAAGAACAGAAACCCTACGAGCAGTACTTC
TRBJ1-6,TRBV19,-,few,CATDPDRNNNSPLHF,TGTGCCACCGACCCAGACAGAAACAATAATTCACCCCTCCACTTT
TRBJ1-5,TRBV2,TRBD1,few,CASSEKGGWGQPQHF,TGTGCCAGCAGTGAAAAAGGGGGCTGGGGTCAGCCCCAGCATTTT
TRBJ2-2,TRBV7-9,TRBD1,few,CASSQRQGNTGELFF,TGTGCCAGCAGCCAACGACAGGGGAACACCGGGGAGCTGTTTTTT
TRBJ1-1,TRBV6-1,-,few,CASKRGSVMNTEAFF,TGTGCCAGCAAGCGGGGTTCGGTTATGAACACTGAAGCTTTCTTT
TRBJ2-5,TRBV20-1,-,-,CSARGGQALVAQYF,TGCAGTGCTAGAGGGGGTCAGGCCCTTGTGGCCCAGTACTTC
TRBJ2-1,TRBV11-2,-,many,CASSSGAVYNEQFF,TGTGCCAGCAGCTCAGGGGCGGTCTACAATGAGCAGTTCTTC